This T cell receptor beta chain was found in a study of blood T cells in healthy people across ages. In its sample, this clonotype was seen a few times. A second about 7 to 11 cycle PCR used barcoded and J-beta primers. TCRdb used MiXCR to reprocess the 5' RACE reads, holding one entry per CDR3 protein. The top ten clones hold roughly 25% of a sample with around 780,000 distinct CDR3 sequences, about 56% of them seen once. The J segment lost 2 bases and the V segment lost 2 bases, leaving 3 bases of the junction unmatched. The CDR3 is made up of 14 amino acids. CDR1 DFQATT and CDR2 SNEGSKA come from the germline V gene (reference sequence).

This sequence joins TRBV20-1 and TRBJ1-5, with 7 bases aligning to TRBD1. The sequence derives from a man aged 35-49 years in good health. The sequencing sample was made of blood. The CDR3 sequence is CSARSGTGNQPQHF. The CDR3 DNA follows: TGCAGTGCTAGATCCGGGACAGGCAATCAGCCCCAGCATTTT.